What follows describes a single T cell receptor (beta chain). What it binds is unknown. The assay was immunoSEQ multiplex PCR, and TCRdb's table has in-frame clones only and misses some. The table includes about 16,000 clones, 75% to 90% detected once. These data are taken from a study of T cell clonotyping in hematopoietic cell transplantation. Study-level findings and limits: At the given depth, recipient repertoires were over 95% de novo clonotypes. Recipient TCR diversity dropped after transplant; expanded clonotypes rose from day 30 to 180. Broader posttransplant TCR repertoire diversity was predicted by graft donor and pretransplant recipient Inverse Simpson Index values.

The CDR3 loop spans 14 amino acids. With 10 bases clipped from V and 2 bases from J, the junction kept 9 bases outside the gene matches. Looked up from germline, CDR1 is MDHEN and CDR2 is SYDVKM. The chain joins TRBV28 to TRBJ2-3; 7 nucleotides line up with TRBD1. The clonotype was recovered from a middle-aged woman in good health. Some clones in this sample may be carry-over from other donors' samples. Sequencing input: peripheral blood mononuclear cells. CDR3: CATMTGSYTDTQYF. For the CDR3, the DNA is TGTGCCACCATGACAGGGTCCTACACAGATACGCAGTATTTT.